The 12 T cell receptor beta chains listed next were all sequenced from one sample in a study of cytotoxic CD8 clonotypes in ibrutinib-treated CLL. Sequenced by immunoSEQ multiplex PCR; TCRdb stores in-frame clones only, minus some. The repertoire holds over 95,000 clones, with 45% to 65% as singletons. The source material was PBMCs, sampled after 24 months of ibrutinib treatment. Source of these receptors: a human donor with chronic lymphocytic leukemia.

There are a few counts of this clone. The chain uses TRBV13 and TRBJ1-2; 8 nucleotides align to TRBD1. With V trimmed by 5 bases and J by 3 bases, 11 bases remained unmatched. The germline gives CDR1 PRHDT, CDR2 FYEKMQ (reference sequence). The CDR3 consists of 16 residues. Here the CDR3 DNA reads TGTGCCAGCAGCCAGCGATCAGGACAGGGAGACTATGGCTACACCTTC. Residues: CASSQRSGQGDYGYTF.

This clone has only one observation. The chain combines TRBV7-9 with TRBJ2-7, with D tentatively TRBD1 or TRBD2 (5 bases each). V was trimmed by 5 bases and J by 2 bases, leaving 25 bases between them. In germline, CDR1 is SEHNR, CDR2 FQNEAQ (reference sequence). CDR3 length equals 18 residues. CDR3 coding DNA: TGTGCCAGCAGCACCCCTTCGGGGACCGCCGACAATCCCTACGAGCAGTACTTC. Protein sequence: CASSTPSGTADNPYEQYF.

The rearrangement uses TRBV9 and TRBJ2-7, with a possible D match to TRBD1 (5 bases). The CDR3 has 15 amino acids. V was shortened by 3 bases and J by 1 base, with 14 bases between the two germline ends. CDR1 is SGDLS, CDR2 YYNGEE, per germline. The CDR3 bases are TGTGCCAGCAGCGAATCTACAGGTACTTCCTACGAGCAGTACTTC. This gives the protein CASSESTGTSYEQYF.

This clone came up once. The genes are TRBV6-5 and TRBJ1-1; D is perhaps TRBD1 (5 bases). Germline V gene data show CDR1 as MNHEY and CDR2 as SVGAGI. The CDR3 is 16 residues long. The V and J ends lost 4 bases and 2 bases respectively, with 17 bases between them. The CDR3 DNA sequence: TGTGCCAGCAGTTCGGGACGGCGCCCCCTAAACACTGAAGCTTTCTTT. Translating gives CASSSGRRPLNTEAFF.

As DNA, the CDR3 is TGTGCCAGCAGGATGACAGTACCTAATCAGCCCCAGCATTTT. It encodes CASRMTVPNQPQHF. The gene calls are TRBV6-6 and TRBJ1-5; the D gene is possibly TRBD1 (5 bases). V lost 6 bases to trimming and J lost 4 bases, with 13 bases between them. The CDR3 is made up of 14 amino acids. The germline V gene encodes CDR1 MNHNY and CDR2 SVGAGI (reference sequence).

The chain recombines TRBV6-6 with TRBJ2-2; 7 positions agree with TRBD1. With V trimmed by 7 bases and J by 2 bases, 7 bases remained unmatched. CDR3 size: 15 residues. Germline V gene data show CDR1 as MNHNY and CDR2 as SVGAGI (reference sequence). In DNA, the CDR3 is TGTGCCAGCAAAAGGGACAGCCTTAACACCGGGGAGCTGTTTTTT. Translating gives CASKRDSLNTGELFF.

With regard to this clone: Other DNA sequences in this specimen translate into the identical CDR3. The chain combines TRBV2 with TRBJ1-2; 9 bases line up with TRBD1. Trimming removed 6 bases from V and 8 bases from J; junction bases left unmatched: 4. The CDR3 runs to 12 residues. Germline lookup yields CDR1 SNHLY and CDR2 FYNNEI. The DNA of the CDR3 is TGTGCCAGCAGACAGGGGGCACGAGGCTACACCTTC. Its protein is CASRQGARGYTF.

This rearrangement joins TRBV4-1 to TRBJ2-5, with a tentative D call TRBD1 (7 bases). V dropped 1 base and J dropped 2 bases, with 11 bases sitting between them. The CDR3 runs to 15 residues. Germline assignment: CDR1 MGHRA and CDR2 YSYEKL. DNA of the CDR3: TGCGCCAGCAGCCAAGGGCAGGGGGGACAAGAGACCCAGTACTTC. The encoded protein is CASSQGQGGQETQYF.

There are a few counts of this clone. This sequence joins TRBV6-5 and TRBJ1-2; weak D call: TRBD1 (6 bases). This CDR3 has 13 amino acids. V shed 4 bases and J shed 2 bases, with 8 bases lying between them. Germline V gene lookup returns CDR1 MNHEY and CDR2 SVGAGI. The CDR3 coding sequence is TGTGCCAGCAGTTTACAGGGAAACTATGGCTACACCTTC. Amino acids: CASSLQGNYGYTF.

The chain uses TRBV6-6 and TRBJ1-4; TRBD1 is a possible D gene (5 bases). The V end lost 6 bases, the J end lost 7 bases, and 9 bases lay between the germline ends. The germline V gene has CDR1 MNHNY and CDR2 SVGAGI (reference sequence). The CDR3 totals 12 residues. CDR3 residues: CASRDDSEKLFF. CDR3 DNA: TGTGCCAGCAGGGACGACAGTGAAAAACTGTTTTTT.

The rearrangement uses TRBV7-8 and TRBJ2-2; perhaps TRBD2 as D (5 bases). The CDR3 runs 15 residues. CDR1 is SGHVS and CDR2 is FQNEAQ in the germline V gene. Trimming shortened V by 4 bases and J by 2 bases, and 11 bases separated the two germline ends. The CDR3 bases are TGTGCCAGCAGCTGGAGCGGCGGTAACACCGGGGAGCTGTTTTTT. Encoded protein: CASSWSGGNTGELFF.

This chain joins TRBV25-1 and TRBJ2-7, with D unresolved. The CDR3 contains 14 residues. Trimming pared 4 bases from V and 0 bases from J, leaving 10 bases between. Germline CDR1 reads MGHDK; CDR2 reads SYGVNS. CDR3 in DNA: TGTGCCAGCAGTGCGCAAGGAGTCTCCTACGAGCAGTACTTC. Its translation is CASSAQGVSYEQYF.